The 14 T cell receptor beta chains in this list originate from one sample, sequenced in a study of cytomegalovirus exposure and HLA in healthy donors. Use of 60 Vbeta and 13 Jbeta primers characterized the PCR. Sequenced by immunoSEQ multiplex PCR; TCRdb stores in-frame clones only, minus some. The table includes some 30,000 clones, around nine tenths detected once. The sample taken for sequencing was PBMCs. These receptors were taken from a boy aged 5-17 years in good health and CMV-seronegative.

Only one count was recorded for this clone. The chain carries TRBV11-1 and TRBJ2-5, with 8 bases that match TRBD2. The CDR3 totals 14 residues. After removal of 5 bases from V and 7 bases from J, the junction contained 9 bases not matched to a gene. Per the germline V gene, CDR1 is SGHAT and CDR2 is FQDESV (reference sequence). CDR3 amino acids: CASSHGGGGGTQYF. The CDR3 DNA sequence: TGTGCCAGCAGCCACGGGGGGGGCGGGGGGACCCAGTACTTC.

The chain is built from TRBV28 and TRBJ1-5; no clear D gene. CDR1 and CDR2 (germline): MDHEN, SYDVKM. V was pared by 5 bases and J by 6 bases, with 11 bases between. This CDR3 region has 13 residues. The CDR3 nucleotides are TGTGCCAGCAGTGCGGGTTGGAGTCAGCCCCAGCATTTT. Protein product: CASSAGWSQPQHF.

The rearrangement joins TRBV20-1 to TRBJ2-1; D is possibly TRBD1 (6 bases). CDR3 length equals 11 residues. V was shortened by 3 bases and J by 15 bases, with 15 bases between the two germline ends. Germline CDR1 reads DFQATT; CDR2 reads SNEGSKA (reference sequence). The CDR3 is CSARDQGLWFF. CDR3 DNA: TGCAGTGCTAGGGACCAGGGGTTATGGTTCTTC.

In this sample, this clone turned up once. The CDR3 coding sequence is TGTGCCAGTAGTTTCACAGGGGATGGTCAGCCCCAGCATTTT. Translating gives CASSFTGDGQPQHF. The J gene is TRBJ1-5, the V gene TRBV19; 7 bases agree with TRBD1. CDR3 length: 14 amino acids. Germline V CDR1 and CDR2: LNHDA, SQIVND (reference sequence). V was pared by 5 bases and J by 6 bases, with 7 bases of the junction left unmatched.

The J gene is TRBJ2-5, the V gene TRBV5-1; 7 bases are a match to TRBD2. The germline V gene has CDR1 SGHRS and CDR2 YFSETQ. The length of the CDR3 is 14 residues. The V gene end was trimmed by 3 bases and the J gene end by 4 bases; junction bases not matched to a gene: 6. For the CDR3, the DNA is TGCGCCAGCAGCTCCGAAGGGAGGGGAGAGACCCAGTACTTC. This encodes CASSSEGRGETQYF. The variable domain in full, completed from reference TRBV5-1 and TRBJ2-5, reads KAGVTQTPRYLIKTRGQQVTLSCSPISGHRSVSWYQQTPGQGLQFLFEYFSETQRNKGNFPGRFSGRQFSNSRSEMNVSTLELGDSALYLCASSSEGRGETQYFGPGTRLLVL.

The V gene is TRBV15, the J gene TRBJ2-1, with 11 bases fitting TRBD2. The length of the CDR3 is 18 residues. CDR1 is LNHNV, CDR2 YYDKDF, per germline (reference sequence). V trimming: 1 base; J trimming: 0 bases; junction bases outside the gene matches: 5. The CDR3 reads CATSRAPSGGTSYNEQFF. The DNA for the CDR3 is TGTGCCACCAGCAGAGCGCCTAGCGGGGGGACCTCCTACAATGAGCAGTTCTTC.

V and J are TRBV7-9 and TRBJ1-5; D is ambiguous. Germline CDR1 and CDR2: SEHNR and FQNEAQ (reference sequence). The CDR3 has 16 residues. V was trimmed by 5 bases and J by 0 bases, leaving 14 bases between them. The CDR3 coding sequence is TGTGCCAGCAGCCGGGGTCAGTCCCCTAGCAATCAGCCCCAGCATTTT. It yields the protein CASSRGQSPSNQPQHF.

In this sample, this clone turned up once. The rearrangement joins TRBV18 to TRBJ2-3; 7 nucleotides agree with TRBD1. This CDR3 is built from 17 residues. V shed 3 bases, J shed 3 bases, and the junction held 12 bases outside the gene matches. Per the germline V gene, CDR1 is KGHSH and CDR2 is LQKENI. CDR3 region: CASSPSTTGPVTDTQYF. CDR3 in DNA: TGTGCCAGCTCACCCAGTACGACAGGGCCGGTAACAGATACGCAGTATTTT.

The V gene is TRBV28, the J gene TRBJ1-4, with D uncertain. Germline lookup yields CDR1 MDHEN and CDR2 SYDVKM. V lost 3 bases to trimming and J lost 2 bases, with 4 bases between them. This CDR3 contains 13 residues. The CDR3 bases are TGTGCCAGCAGTTTCCGGACTAATGAAAAACTGTTTTTT. Protein product: CASSFRTNEKLFF.

This chain links TRBV4-1 with TRBJ1-2; D is uncertain. This CDR3 contains 17 residues. Germline V gives CDR1 MGHRA, CDR2 YSYEKL. Deletions cut 4 bases from V and 0 bases from J, with 18 bases between. CDR3 region: CASSPNKFGLTNYGYTF. As DNA, the CDR3 is TGCGCCAGCAGCCCCAACAAATTCGGGTTAACTAACTATGGCTACACCTTC.

The chain combines TRBV4-1 with TRBJ2-3; TRBD2 agrees at 11 bases. This CDR3 has 18 residues. J lost 4 bases, V lost 0 bases, and 9 bases had no gene match. Germline CDR1 reads MGHRA; CDR2 reads YSYEKL. The CDR3 sequence is CASSQESPSGGWADTQYF. In DNA, the CDR3 is TGCGCCAGCAGCCAAGAGTCCCCTAGCGGGGGGTGGGCAGATACGCAGTATTTT.

The chain employs TRBV11-1 and TRBJ2-3; 9 nucleotides match TRBD1. V dropped 5 bases and J dropped 4; count of bases not matched to a gene: 10. In germline, CDR1 is SGHAT, CDR2 FQDESV (reference sequence). The CDR3 contains 16 residues. The CDR3 loop is CASSAPRDRVADTQYF. CDR3 DNA sequence: TGTGCCAGCAGCGCGCCCCGGGACAGGGTAGCAGATACGCAGTATTTT.

The chain couples TRBV28 to TRBJ1-2, with 7 bases that match TRBD1. Germline V CDR1 and CDR2: MDHEN, SYDVKM. V was clipped by 6 bases and J by 5 bases; unmatched bases: 6. The CDR3 length is 13 residues. The CDR3 loop is CASRIGTEYGYTF. As DNA, the CDR3 is TGTGCCAGCAGGATCGGGACAGAATATGGCTACACCTTC.

The rearrangement links TRBV27 to TRBJ2-1; the D gene is possibly TRBD2 (6 bases). V shed 5 bases and J shed 1 base, with 24 bases lying between them. Per the germline V gene, CDR1 is MNHEY and CDR2 is SMNVEV (reference sequence). The CDR3 is 19 amino acids. The CDR3 region is CASSPRLFPSGDSYNEQFF. The CDR3 DNA is TGTGCCAGCAGTCCACGACTATTCCCGTCGGGGGATTCCTACAATGAGCAGTTCTTC.